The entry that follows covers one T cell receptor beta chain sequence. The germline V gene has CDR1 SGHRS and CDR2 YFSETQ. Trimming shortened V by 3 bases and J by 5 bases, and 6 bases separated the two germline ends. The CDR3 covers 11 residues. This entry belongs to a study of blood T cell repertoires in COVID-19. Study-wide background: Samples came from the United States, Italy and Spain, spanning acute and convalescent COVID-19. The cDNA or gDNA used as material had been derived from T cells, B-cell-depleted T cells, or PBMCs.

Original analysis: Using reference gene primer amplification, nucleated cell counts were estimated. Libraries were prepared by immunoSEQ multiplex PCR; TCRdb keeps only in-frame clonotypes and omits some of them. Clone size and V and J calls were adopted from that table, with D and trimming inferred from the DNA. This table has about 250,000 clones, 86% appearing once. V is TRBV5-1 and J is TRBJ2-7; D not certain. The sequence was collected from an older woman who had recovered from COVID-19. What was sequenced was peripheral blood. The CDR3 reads CASSWYNEQYF. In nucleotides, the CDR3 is TGCGCCAGCAGCTGGTACAACGAGCAGTACTTC.